The clone carrying this T cell receptor beta chain came up many times. Its matching antigen is unknown. These data are taken from a study of T-cell reconstitution after alpha-beta-depleted transplantation in children. Whole-study results and caveats: The origin of alpha-beta T cells about two months after transplant was reportedly several hundred expanded graft clones. The study traced high day-60 TCRbeta diversity in some patients to surviving recipient T cells and thymic progenitors. Fresh T-cell production supplied most of the T-cell counts and diversity seen one year after transplant.

The TCRbeta library was prepared with unique molecular identifiers. TCRdb reprocessed the PCR reads via MiXCR and lists one record per CDR3 protein. The sample carries hundreds of thousands of distinct CDR3 sequences, 15% to 20% recorded once. The CDR3 length is 12 residues. V was pared by 5 bases and J by 5 bases, with 7 bases between. The sequence was collected from a boy less than two years old who had a stem cell transplant for Wiskott-Aldrich syndrome, so the T cells may come from the graft donor. The starting material was PBMCs, mostly from graft donor cells, obtained 360 days after TCRalphabeta/CD19-depleted stem cell transplant. The J gene is TRBJ1-3, the V gene TRBV12-3 or TRBV12-4; D remains unclear. CDR3 sequence (DNA): TGTGCCAGCAGTCCCGGGAGAAACACCATATATTTT. Translating gives CASSPGRNTIYF.